Listed below are T cell receptor beta chains from one sample, sequenced in a study of T cell repertoires in cytomegalovirus infection. TCRdb passed the reads through MiXCR, listing each CDR3 protein once. Among roughly 500,000 distinct CDR3 sequences listed, about 15% were seen once. The sample was CD8+ T cells from PBMCs. These receptors came from a human donor in good health (CMV status not recorded). Some clones in this sample may be carry-over from other donors' samples. Both conserved end residues are part of each CDR3. The order of the fields is V gene, D gene, clone size, J gene, CDR3 DNA, CDR3 protein. The D gene is left open where the match is weak. Size is omitted from some rows. Given values are once, few, many or a class for expanded clones.

V gene: TRBV19; D gene: TRBD1; clone size: many; J gene: TRBJ2-1; CDR3 DNA: TGTGCCAGTAGTACCCGACAGGGATTATACAATGAGCAGTTCTTC; CDR3 protein: CASSTRQGLYNEQFF
V gene: TRBV7-6; D gene: NA; clone size: many; J gene: TRBJ1-3; CDR3 DNA: TGTGCCAGCAGCGACTCATCCTCTGGAAACACCATATATTTT; CDR3 protein: CASSDSSSGNTIYF
V gene: TRBV7-6; D gene: NA; clone size: many; J gene: TRBJ1-1; CDR3 DNA: TGTGCCAGCAGTCCTAGACGGGGAGCTTTCTTT; CDR3 protein: CASSPRRGAFF
V gene: TRBV11-2; D gene: NA; clone size: many; J gene: TRBJ1-1; CDR3 DNA: TGTGCCACAACGGGGGGAGGCAGGGCAACTTTCTTT; CDR3 protein: CATTGGGRATFF
V gene: TRBV12-3/TRBV12-4; D gene: TRBD1; clone size: NA; J gene: TRBJ1-4; CDR3 DNA: TGTGCCAGCAGTTTGAGTCAGGACAGGGAAAACGAAAAACTGTTTTTT; CDR3 protein: CASSLSQDRENEKLFF
V gene: TRBV20-1; D gene: TRBD1; clone size: few; J gene: TRBJ1-1; CDR3 DNA: TGCGGTGCTAGTATACGGGACAGGGTGGTGTTGGACACTGAAGCTTTCTTT; CDR3 protein: CGASIRDRVVLDTEAFF
V gene: TRBV6-1; D gene: NA; clone size: many; J gene: TRBJ1-1; CDR3 DNA: TGTGCCAGCAGTGAAAGGTCCCGGGTCACTGAAGCTTTCTTT; CDR3 protein: CASSERSRVTEAFF
V gene: TRBV7-9; D gene: NA; clone size: many; J gene: TRBJ2-7; CDR3 DNA: TGTGCCAGCACCCCGGACGGGTCCTACGAGCAGTACTTC; CDR3 protein: CASTPDGSYEQYF
V gene: TRBV19; D gene: NA; clone size: few; J gene: TRBJ1-1; CDR3 DNA: TGTGCCAGTAGTATCTACAGCCAGAACACTGAAGCTTTCTTT; CDR3 protein: CASSIYSQNTEAFF
V gene: TRBV6-5; D gene: TRBD1; clone size: NA; J gene: TRBJ1-2; CDR3 DNA: TGTGCCAGCAGTTACTCTCATCCAGGGGGGGATGGCTACACCTTC; CDR3 protein: CASSYSHPGGDGYTF
V gene: TRBV6-5; D gene: NA; clone size: many; J gene: TRBJ1-5; CDR3 DNA: TGTGCCAGCAGTACACAGGTTAATCAGCCCCAGCATTTT; CDR3 protein: CASSTQVNQPQHF
V gene: TRBV12-3/TRBV12-4; D gene: NA; clone size: NA; J gene: TRBJ2-7; CDR3 DNA: TGTGCCAGCAGCCCCAGGAGGTTCCCCTACGAGCAGTACTTC; CDR3 protein: CASSPRRFPYEQYF
V gene: TRBV20-1; D gene: TRBD2; clone size: few; J gene: TRBJ2-7; CDR3 DNA: TGCAGTGCTAGGGGACTAGCGGGGGGACAACCACCGGACGAGCAGTACTTC; CDR3 protein: CSARGLAGGQPPDEQYF
V gene: TRBV20-1; D gene: TRBD2; clone size: many; J gene: TRBJ2-1; CDR3 DNA: TGCAGTGCTAGAGATGTACTAGCGGGGGCCTACAATGAGCAGTTCTTC; CDR3 protein: CSARDVLAGAYNEQFF
V gene: TRBV6-6; D gene: NA; clone size: NA; J gene: TRBJ1-1; CDR3 DNA: TGTGCCAGCAGTTCCCTGGACCCGGTCACTGAAGCTTTCTTT; CDR3 protein: CASSSLDPVTEAFF
V gene: TRBV20-1; D gene: NA; clone size: NA; J gene: TRBJ1-2; CDR3 DNA: TGCAGTGCTCATGGGGGCTACACCTTC; CDR3 protein: CSAHGGYTF
V gene: TRBV28; D gene: TRBD1; clone size: many; J gene: TRBJ1-2; CDR3 DNA: TGTGCCAGCAGTTTAGGACAGGCTTCGGGTGATGGCTACACCTTC; CDR3 protein: CASSLGQASGDGYTF
V gene: TRBV3-1; D gene: NA; clone size: NA; J gene: TRBJ1-4; CDR3 DNA: TGTGCCAGCAGCACCCCCGACAGCGGCGGTGAAAAACTGTTTTTT; CDR3 protein: CASSTPDSGGEKLFF
V gene: TRBV29-1; D gene: NA; clone size: few; J gene: TRBJ1-1; CDR3 DNA: TGCAGCGTTTCTGCGAACACTGAAGCTTTCTTT; CDR3 protein: CSVSANTEAFF
V gene: TRBV6-6; D gene: NA; clone size: many; J gene: TRBJ2-7; CDR3 DNA: TGTGCCAGCAGAGAACGGGACGAGCAGTACTTC; CDR3 protein: CASRERDEQYF
V gene: TRBV19; D gene: NA; clone size: few; J gene: TRBJ1-1; CDR3 DNA: TGTGCCAGTACCTTTGACAGGCCCAACACTGAAGCTTTCTTT; CDR3 protein: CASTFDRPNTEAFF
V gene: TRBV10-3; D gene: TRBD1; clone size: NA; J gene: TRBJ1-2; CDR3 DNA: TGTGCCATCGCACAGGGGGCAGAGGACTATGGCTACACCTTC; CDR3 protein: CAIAQGAEDYGYTF